The entry that follows covers one T cell receptor beta chain sequence. The antigen is not known. These data originate in a study of siplizumab effects on memory and regulatory T cells. General study results and limits: Of the alloreactive clones, only a minor fraction mapped to unstimulated subsets. Siplizumab significantly lowered the alloreactive sequences that could be traced to unstimulated CD4+ memory cells.

Trimming pared 4 bases from V and 5 bases from J, leaving 17 bases between. This CDR3 comprises 15 residues. The V gene's germline CDR1 is MNHEY and CDR2 SMNVEV (reference sequence). Some clones are missing from TCRdb's copy, which holds only in-frame ones; the method was immunoSEQ multiplex PCR. The sample lists approximately 120,000 clones; approximately 90% were seen once. Specimen: Tregs sorted from blood. This TCR was recovered from a human donor in good health. The chain employs TRBV27 and TRBJ1-2; D might be TRBD1 (5 bases). CDR3: CASSSLEGVRYGYTF. In nucleotides, the CDR3 is TGTGCCAGCAGTTCCCTGGAAGGGGTGCGGTATGGCTACACCTTC.